These 6 T cell receptor beta chains came from one sample sequenced in a study of shared clonotypes between healthy human individuals. Profiled with immunoSEQ multiplex PCR; TCRdb holds only in-frame clones, not every one. The sample includes about a million clones, 70% to 85% of them seen just once. Sequenced: memory CD4+ T cells from PBMCs. The subset here: CD45RA-negative fraction. The receptors stem from a man younger than 35 in good health. Some clones in this sample may be carry-over from other donors' samples.

The sample holds one count of this clone. The chain combines TRBV30 with TRBJ1-2, with D unresolved. In germline, CDR1 is GTSNPN, CDR2 SVGIG (reference sequence). The CDR3 loop spans 15 amino acids. The V end lost 2 bases, the J end lost 7 bases, and 20 bases lay between the germline ends. The CDR3 DNA follows: TGTGCCTGGAGTCCTCGGGTAGAGGTGTTTGGTGGCTACACCTTC. Translation gives CAWSPRVEVFGGYTF.

The V call is TRBV2, the J call TRBJ2-5, with 7 bases identical to TRBD1. The junction had 11 bases not matched to a gene; V was cut back by 2 bases and J by 11 bases. This CDR3 is built from 14 residues. From germline, CDR1 is SNHLY and CDR2 FYNNEI. The CDR3 reads CASSEKTGQKEQYF. In DNA, the CDR3 is TGTGCCAGCAGTGAAAAGACAGGGCAAAAAGAGCAGTACTTC.

The chain combines TRBV5-1 with TRBJ1-1; 9 nucleotides match TRBD1. The germline V gene encodes CDR1 SGHRS and CDR2 YFSETQ. V dropped 3 bases and J dropped 1; count of bases not matched to a gene: 10. This CDR3 has 17 residues. The CDR3, as DNA: TGCGCCAGCAGCTCGGACAGGGGCTACACCCCGAACACTGAAGCTTTCTTT. Encoded protein: CASSSDRGYTPNTEAFF.

This clone has a single count. The genes are TRBV4-2 and TRBJ2-1; 8 bases are shared with TRBD2. The V segment lost 3 bases and the J segment 7 bases; nucleotides outside the gene matches: 14. The CDR3 spans 17 residues. The germline gives CDR1 LGHNA, CDR2 YNFKEQ. The CDR3 sequence: CASSQDPSGRSLNEQFF. The CDR3 DNA follows: TGTGCCAGCAGCCAGGACCCCAGCGGGAGAAGTTTGAATGAGCAGTTCTTC.

Only a few counts were recorded for this clone. The chain combines TRBV7-8 with TRBJ2-7; either TRBD1 or TRBD2 may fit D (5 bases each). This CDR3 contains 14 residues. Germline V gives CDR1 SGHVS, CDR2 FQNEAQ. V was pared by 5 bases and J by 1 base, with 12 bases between. This CDR3 reads CASSRDVMSYEQYF. DNA for the CDR3: TGTGCCAGCAGCCGGGACGTGATGTCCTACGAGCAGTACTTC. Variable domain in full (rest from reference TRBV7-8 and TRBJ2-7): GAGVSQSPRYKVAKRGQDVALRCDPISGHVSLFWYQQALGQGPEFLTYFQNEAQLDKSGLPSDRFFAERPEGSVSTLKIQRTQQEDSAVYLCASSRDVMSYEQYFGPGTRLTVT.

The chain joins TRBV2 to TRBJ1-5; TRBD1 matches at 9 bases. J gave up 2 bases and V 1 base, and 6 bases lay outside the gene matches. This CDR3 has 17 amino acids. CDR1 is SNHLY, CDR2 FYNNEI, per germline. In nucleotides, the CDR3 is TGTGCCAGCAGTGAAGTGGGGACAGGGCCGGGCAATCAGCCCCAGCATTTT. Translated: CASSEVGTGPGNQPQHF.